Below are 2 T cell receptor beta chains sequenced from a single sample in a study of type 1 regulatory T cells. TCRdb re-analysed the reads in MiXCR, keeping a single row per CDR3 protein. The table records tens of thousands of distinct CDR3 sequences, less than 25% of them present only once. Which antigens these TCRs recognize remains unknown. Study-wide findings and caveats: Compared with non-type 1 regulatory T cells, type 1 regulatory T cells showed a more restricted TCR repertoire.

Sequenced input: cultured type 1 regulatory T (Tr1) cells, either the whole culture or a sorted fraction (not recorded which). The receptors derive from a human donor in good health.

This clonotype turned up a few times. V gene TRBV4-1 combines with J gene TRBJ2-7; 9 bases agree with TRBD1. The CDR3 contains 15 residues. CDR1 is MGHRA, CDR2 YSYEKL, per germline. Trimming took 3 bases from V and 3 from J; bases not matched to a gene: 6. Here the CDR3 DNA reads TGCGCCAGCAGCCAGGATTGGGACAGGGACTACGAGCAGTACTTC. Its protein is CASSQDWDRDYEQYF.

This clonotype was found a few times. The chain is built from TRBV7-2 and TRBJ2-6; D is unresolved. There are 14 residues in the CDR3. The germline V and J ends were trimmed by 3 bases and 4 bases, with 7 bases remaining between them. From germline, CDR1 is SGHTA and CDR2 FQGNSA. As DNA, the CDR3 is TGTGCCAGCAGCTTCAGATCCGGGGCCAACGTCCTGACTTTC. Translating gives CASSFRSGANVLTF. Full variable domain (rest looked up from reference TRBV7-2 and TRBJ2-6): GAGVSQSPSNKVTEKGKDVELRCDPISGHTALYWYRQSLGQGLEFLIYFQGNSAPDKSGLPSDRFSAERTGGSVSTLTIQRTQQEDSAVYLCASSFRSGANVLTFGAGSRLTVL.